The 3 T cell receptor beta chains reported below all come from one sample, sequenced in a study of regulatory T cells in long-lasting Graves disease. Arm-PCR of CDR3 regions with iRepertoire HTBI primers generated TCR beta libraries. One entry per CDR3 protein, called by TCRdb with MiXCR from the multiplex PCR reads. The top ten clones hold 20% to 25% of a sample with about 420,000 distinct CDR3 sequences, about a sixth of them seen once. As to time point: newly diagnosed GD, antithyroid drugs for less than 3 months. PBMC RNA served as the TCR library source. The sample was also linked to a second study, of T cells in Graves' hyperthyroidism and ophthalmopathy.

This material consisted of peripheral blood mononuclear cells (PBMCs), taken at new diagnosis, from a patient treated with antithyroid drugs. Receptors originate from a woman aged 18-29 years with Graves disease.

This clonotype was seen a handful of times. The V call is TRBV5-1, the J call TRBJ2-7; 8 bases align to TRBD2. Germline V gives CDR1 SGHRS, CDR2 YFSETQ. The CDR3 totals 15 residues. The trim removed 1 base at V and 6 bases at J, leaving 9 bases unmatched. DNA for the CDR3: TGCGCCAGCAGCTTGTCCGGGAGGGCCGATGGCGAGCAGTACTTC. The encoded protein is CASSLSGRADGEQYF.

This clonotype was seen only a few times. This rearrangement joins TRBV6-1 to TRBJ1-1; D unclear. The CDR3 loop spans 13 amino acids. CDR1 MNHNS and CDR2 SASEGT come from the germline V gene. The germline V and J ends were trimmed by 5 bases and 1 base, with 8 bases remaining between them. CDR3 in amino acids: CASSNAENTEAFF. DNA for the CDR3: TGTGCCAGCAGTAACGCAGAGAACACTGAAGCTTTCTTT.

The sample holds many counts of this clonotype. The chain combines TRBV10-1 with TRBJ2-7; 8 bases align to TRBD1. The CDR3 is 14 amino acids. Germline CDR1 and CDR2: WNHNN and SYGVQD (reference sequence). The V segment lost 6 bases and the J segment 6 bases; nucleotides outside the gene matches: 10. The CDR3 nucleotides are TGCGCCAGCAGCGCTGGACAGGGCATCGTCGAGCAGTACTTC. Translating it yields CASSAGQGIVEQYF.